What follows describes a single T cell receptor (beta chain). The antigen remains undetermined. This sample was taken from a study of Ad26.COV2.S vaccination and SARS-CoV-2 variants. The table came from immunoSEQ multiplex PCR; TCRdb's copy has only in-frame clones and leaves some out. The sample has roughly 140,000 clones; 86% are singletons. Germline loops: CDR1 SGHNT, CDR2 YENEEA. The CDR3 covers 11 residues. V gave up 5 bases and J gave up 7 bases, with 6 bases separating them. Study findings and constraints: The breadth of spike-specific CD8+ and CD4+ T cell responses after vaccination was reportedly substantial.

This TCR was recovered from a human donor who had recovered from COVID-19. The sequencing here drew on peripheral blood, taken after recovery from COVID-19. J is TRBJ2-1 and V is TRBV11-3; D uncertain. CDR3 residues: CASSISNEQFF. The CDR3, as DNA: TGTGCCAGCAGCATTAGTAATGAGCAGTTCTTC.